Sequencing of this T cell receptor beta chain was carried out in a study of memory CD4+ T cells and cytomegalovirus serostatus. Study observations and caveats: About 40% of the roughly 150 known CMV-associated TCRbeta sequences appeared in CD4+ memory. The CMV-associated TCR signature appears largely within the CD4+ memory repertoire.

The sort gate was single viable CD3+CD4+CD8-CD45RO+ cells for memory CD4+ T cells. After thawing, CD4+ T cells were positively selected. J was trimmed by 5 bases and V by 4 bases; bases with no gene match: 8. CDR3 length: 15 amino acids. CDR1 is SNHLY and CDR2 is FYNNEI in the germline V gene. Notes on this clone: What it binds is unknown.

Produced via immunoSEQ multiplex PCR; TCRdb's table is partial and in-frame only. Counted here are 45,000 to 55,000 clones, roughly four fifths occurring once; the ten biggest clones make up around 1.6%. The sample comprised memory CD4+ T cells from blood. The genes are TRBV2 and TRBJ1-3, with 7 bases lining up with TRBD1. The TCR was taken from an adult in good health and CMV-seronegative. DNA for the CDR3: TGTGCCAGCAGTGCGGACACAGGGGTTAGAAACACCATATATTTT. It specifies CASSADTGVRNTIYF.